This T cell receptor beta chain was captured in a study of regulatory T cells in long-lasting Graves disease. The study, taken as a whole, reports: The analysis examined peripheral blood only and excluded thyroid tissue. Persistent Graves' patients showed less TCR diversity than newly diagnosed patients showed. Persistent disease exhibited a predilection for TRBV28, TRBJ1-2 and TRBJ2-5.

Germline V gene sequence: CDR1 MNHEY, CDR2 SVGEGT. The V gene end was trimmed by 6 bases and the J gene end by 2 bases; junction bases not matched to a gene: 6. The CDR3 runs 14 residues. Construction of TCR beta libraries relied on iRepertoire HTBI primers and on Arm-PCR targeting CDR3 regions. From the multiplex PCR reads, TCRdb called clonotypes with MiXCR, one entry per CDR3 protein. The sample lists roughly 450,000 distinct CDR3 sequences; about 25% were seen once. This clonotype was seen ten or more times. The antigen remains undetermined. Time point denoted: persistent/refractory GD, antithyroid drugs over 5 years with positive TRAb. Making the TCR library involved RNA that had been extracted from PBMCs. The patients were enrolled through endocrinology in Xi'an, China.

This sequence originates from a female donor with Graves disease. The chain links TRBV6-2 or TRBV6-3 to TRBJ2-7; 8 bases line up with TRBD2. This specimen was peripheral blood mononuclear cells (PBMCs), taken when the disease was refractory, from a patient treated with antithyroid drugs. The CDR3 sequence: CASSYTSGAYEQYF. The CDR3 bases are TGTGCCAGCAGCTACACTAGCGGCGCCTACGAGCAGTACTTC.